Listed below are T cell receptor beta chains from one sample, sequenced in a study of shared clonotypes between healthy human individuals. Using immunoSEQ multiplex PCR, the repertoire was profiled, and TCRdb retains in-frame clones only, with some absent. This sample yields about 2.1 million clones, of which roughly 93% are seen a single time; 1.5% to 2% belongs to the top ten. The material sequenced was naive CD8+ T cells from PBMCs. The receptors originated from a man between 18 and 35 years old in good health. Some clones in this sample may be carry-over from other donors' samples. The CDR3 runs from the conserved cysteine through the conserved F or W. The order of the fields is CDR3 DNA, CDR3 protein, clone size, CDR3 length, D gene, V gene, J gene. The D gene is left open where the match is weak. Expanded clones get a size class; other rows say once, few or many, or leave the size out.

DNA: TGTGCCAGCAGCTTGGGTAGCGGGAGTGGTACGCAGTATTTT
CDR3: CASSLGSGSGTQYF
size: once
length: 14
D: TRBD2
V: TRBV5-6
J: TRBJ2-3

DNA: TGTGCCAGCAGCGGTGGGACTAGCGGGCCCTACGAGCAGTACTTC
CDR3: CASSGGTSGPYEQYF
size: -
length: 15
D: TRBD2
V: TRBV9
J: TRBJ2-7

DNA: TGTGCCAGCAGCTCATTCACTAGCGGGAGCTCGGAGACCCAGTACTTC
CDR3: CASSSFTSGSSETQYF
size: -
length: 16
D: TRBD2
V: TRBV11-2
J: TRBJ2-5

DNA: TGTGCCAGCAGTTTGTCGACGGGAACTGAAGCTTTCTTT
CDR3: CASSLSTGTEAFF
size: -
length: 13
D: -
V: TRBV6-6
J: TRBJ1-1

DNA: TGTGCCAGCGCTGAAACCCTCCGCGGGAGTTCCTACAATGAGCAGTTCTTC
CDR3: CASAETLRGSSYNEQFF
size: -
length: 17
D: TRBD2
V: TRBV27
J: TRBJ2-1

DNA: TGCGCCAGCCACGCAGGTTGGGACCAAGATACGCAGTATTTT
CDR3: CASHAGWDQDTQYF
size: -
length: 14
D: -
V: TRBV10-2
J: TRBJ2-3

DNA: TGCGCCAGCAGTTCTACGGGACTCCAAGAGACCCAGTACTTC
CDR3: CASSSTGLQETQYF
size: -
length: 14
D: -
V: TRBV5-1
J: TRBJ2-5

DNA: TGTGCCAGCAGCTTGGGGCGCCGCGACAGGGTACTACAGGACGAGCAGTACTTC
CDR3: CASSLGRRDRVLQDEQYF
size: -
length: 18
D: TRBD1
V: TRBV5-4
J: TRBJ2-7

DNA: TGTGCCAGTACCCTGGGTGTGGGAGTTCTAAGGAATGAGCAGTTCTTC
CDR3: CASTLGVGVLRNEQFF
size: -
length: 16
D: -
V: TRBV19
J: TRBJ2-1

DNA: TGCAGCGGGGGGACAGGGGCCTACGAGCAGTACTTC
CDR3: CSGGTGAYEQYF
size: once
length: 12
D: TRBD1
V: TRBV29-1
J: TRBJ2-7

DNA: TGTGCCAGCAGTTACCAGGTCTCCGGGCGAGAGACCCAGTACTTC
CDR3: CASSYQVSGRETQYF
size: -
length: 15
D: -
V: TRBV6-5
J: TRBJ2-5

DNA: TGTGCCACCGCTAAGCGGGGTGAGCAGTTCTTC
CDR3: CATAKRGEQFF
size: -
length: 11
D: TRBD2
V: TRBV27
J: TRBJ2-1

DNA: TGCGCCAGCAGCCAAGTAGCGTACACCGGGGAGCTGTTTTTT
CDR3: CASSQVAYTGELFF
size: -
length: 14
D: -
V: TRBV4-1
J: TRBJ2-2

DNA: TGTGCCAGCAGGGCCCGGGGGGTCGACGAGCAGTACTTC
CDR3: CASRARGVDEQYF
size: -
length: 13
D: TRBD2
V: TRBV11-2
J: TRBJ2-7

DNA: TGTGCCAGCAGCCCTAATAGCAGGAGGAACACCGGGGAGCTGTTTTTT
CDR3: CASSPNSRRNTGELFF
size: few
length: 16
D: -
V: TRBV11-2
J: TRBJ2-2

DNA: TGTGCAGGGGGATACGCCGGGGAGCTGTTTTTT
CDR3: CAGGYAGELFF
size: once
length: 11
D: -
V: TRBV6-1
J: TRBJ2-2

DNA: TGCGCCAGCAGTGAATCTAGCGGGAGGCATGAGCAGTTCTTC
CDR3: CASSESSGRHEQFF
size: -
length: 14
D: TRBD2
V: TRBV10-2
J: TRBJ2-1

DNA: TGTGCCAGCAGTTCCCCCGGCAGGGCGGACGAGCAGTACTTC
CDR3: CASSSPGRADEQYF
size: -
length: 14
D: -
V: TRBV6-5
J: TRBJ2-7

DNA: TGTGCCAGCAGCTTAGTATTGACAGTCAGCTACGAGCAGTACTTC
CDR3: CASSLVLTVSYEQYF
size: -
length: 15
D: -
V: TRBV11-2
J: TRBJ2-7

DNA: TGTGCCAGCAGCTTAGTAGGCGGGGGGAATGAGCAGTTCTTC
CDR3: CASSLVGGGNEQFF
size: -
length: 14
D: TRBD2
V: TRBV7-9
J: TRBJ2-1

DNA: TGTGCCACCCGACCCGGGGCCCTAGAAGAGACCCAGTACTTC
CDR3: CATRPGALEETQYF
size: -
length: 14
D: -
V: TRBV28
J: TRBJ2-5

DNA: TGTGCCAGCAGCGTAGGGTTCTCTAGCGGGAGCTACAATGAGCAGTTCTTC
CDR3: CASSVGFSSGSYNEQFF
size: once
length: 17
D: TRBD2
V: TRBV9
J: TRBJ2-1

DNA: TGTGCCAGCAGCTTGGGGTACCAAGAGACCCAGTACTTC
CDR3: CASSLGYQETQYF
size: -
length: 13
D: -
V: TRBV5-6
J: TRBJ2-5

DNA: TGTGCCAGCAGTTTAGTGGTGAACACTGAAGCTTTCTTT
CDR3: CASSLVVNTEAFF
size: -
length: 13
D: -
V: TRBV27
J: TRBJ1-1

DNA: TGTGCCAGCAGCCAAGTTAAAGAGACCCAGTACTTC
CDR3: CASSQVKETQYF
size: -
length: 12
D: -
V: TRBV14
J: TRBJ2-5

DNA: TGTGCCAGCAGCTTTTCCACGGATGGCTACACCTTC
CDR3: CASSFSTDGYTF
size: -
length: 12
D: -
V: TRBV7-9
J: TRBJ1-2